These 20 T cell receptor beta chains came from one sample sequenced in a study of identical twins. TCRdb ran MiXCR on the 5' RACE reads and lists one entry per CDR3 protein. The data show 600,000 to 850,000 distinct CDR3 sequences, with about 18% seen just once and around 13% held by the top ten. These data were also filed under a second study, of T cells expressing NK-cell markers.

Sequencing was performed on PBMCs. The receptors come from a young woman in good health.

In this sample, this clonotype turned up many times. The DNA for the CDR3 is TGTGCCATCAGGGTAGCGGGAGGGAGCTCCTACGAGCAGTACTTC. It is translated as CAIRVAGGSSYEQYF. The V gene is TRBV10-3, the J gene TRBJ2-7, with 11 bases lining up with TRBD2. Germline V gene lookup returns CDR1 ENHRY and CDR2 SYGVKD. CDR3 length equals 15 residues. The trim removed 6 bases at V and 0 bases at J, leaving 4 bases unmatched.

The genes are TRBV6-1 and TRBJ1-2; 7 bases agree with TRBD1. V was pared by 8 bases and J by 2 bases, with 17 bases of the junction left unmatched. Germline V gene lookup returns CDR1 MNHNS and CDR2 SASEGT. The CDR3 runs 17 residues. The CDR3 DNA sequence: TGTGCCAGCCGCCCCACCCGCGACAGGGTCCAGAACTATGGCTACACCTTC. Translated: CASRPTRDRVQNYGYTF.

The J gene is TRBJ2-5, the V gene TRBV4-3; D is undetermined. There are 15 residues in the CDR3. V lost 2 bases and J 0 bases, leaving 10 bases between the germline ends. Per germline, CDR1 LGHNA and CDR2 YSLEER. The CDR3 sequence: CASSQWVMDQETQYF. The CDR3 bases are TGCGCCAGCAGCCAATGGGTGATGGACCAAGAGACCCAGTACTTC.

CDR3 region: CASSRRQGYEQYF. The CDR3 coding sequence is TGTGCCAGCAGTCGACGACAGGGTTACGAGCAGTACTTC. V and J are TRBV12-3 or TRBV12-4 and TRBJ2-7; TRBD1 matches 7 bases. The CDR3 sequence is 13 residues long. With V trimmed by 5 bases and J by 4 bases, 5 bases remained unmatched.

This clonotype showed up many times. The chain carries TRBV20-1 and TRBJ1-2; a possible D gene is TRBD1 (5 bases). V was pared by 5 bases and J by 7 bases, with 17 bases between. The CDR3 extends over 13 amino acids. From germline, CDR1 is DFQATT and CDR2 SNEGSKA (reference sequence). CDR3 coding DNA: TGCAGTGCTCGGAAGAGGGGAGGTGGTGGCTACACCTTC. This gives the protein CSARKRGGGGYTF.

This clonotype occurred a few times. The chain has TRBV6-2 or TRBV6-3 and TRBJ2-1; D is undetermined. In germline, CDR1 is MNHEY, CDR2 SVGEGT. V gave up 8 bases and J gave up 0 bases, with 5 bases separating them. The CDR3 has 12 residues. The CDR3 protein is CASRPSYNEQFF. The CDR3 nucleotides read TGTGCCAGCCGGCCCTCCTACAATGAGCAGTTCTTC.

This clonotype was detected a few times. The chain recombines TRBV6-4 with TRBJ2-1, with D possibly TRBD1 on 6 matching bases. With 6 bases removed from V and 5 bases from J, the gap between germline ends came to 11 bases. This CDR3 region has 13 residues. The germline V gene encodes CDR1 MRHNA and CDR2 SNTAGT. The DNA of the CDR3 is TGTGCCAGCAGCTCTAGGGGGAACAATGAGCAGTTCTTC. It is translated as CASSSRGNNEQFF.

CDR3 sequence reads: CAISESMGYNNQPQHF. The CDR3, as DNA: TGTGCCATCAGTGAGTCTATGGGGTACAACAATCAGCCCCAGCATTTT. V gene TRBV10-3 combines with J gene TRBJ1-5; D call uncertain. The CDR3 covers 16 residues. CDR1 ENHRY and CDR2 SYGVKD come from the germline V gene. Trimming pared 0 bases from V and 3 bases from J, leaving 12 bases between.

The gene calls are TRBV24-1 and TRBJ1-5; D uncertain. Per germline, CDR1 KGHDR and CDR2 SFDVKD. V lost 3 bases and J lost 0, with 17 bases in between. The length of the CDR3 is 18 residues. Here the CDR3 reads CATSDLETRVYSNQPQHF. In DNA form, the CDR3 reads TGTGCCACCAGTGATCTGGAAACGAGAGTATATAGCAATCAGCCCCAGCATTTT.

The chain is built from TRBV7-9 and TRBJ1-2; D perhaps matches TRBD1 (5 bases). The CDR3 contains 13 residues. Trimming pared 5 bases from V and 7 bases from J, leaving 14 bases between. Germline CDR1 SEHNR, CDR2 FQNEAQ (reference sequence). DNA for the CDR3: TGTGCCAGCAGCGGACGGGTCAGGGCTGGCTACACCTTC. This codes for CASSGRVRAGYTF.

The genes are TRBV12-3 or TRBV12-4 and TRBJ1-2; D uncertain. Trimming took 7 bases from V and 4 from J, leaving 16 bases between them. The CDR3 sequence is 14 residues long. CDR3 DNA sequence: TGTGCCAGCACTCGTGGGCCCTTGGCCTATGGCTACACCTTC. It translates to CASTRGPLAYGYTF.

This chain joins TRBV12-3 or TRBV12-4 and TRBJ2-3; no firm D call. This CDR3 spans 15 amino acids. V shed 7 bases and J shed 1 base, with 15 bases lying between them. CDR3 amino acids: CASKSSRFRTDTQYF. The CDR3 coding sequence is TGTGCCAGCAAATCGAGTCGTTTTCGCACAGATACGCAGTATTTT.

The V and J genes are TRBV6-5 and TRBJ2-3; no clear D gene. The germline CDR1 and CDR2 sequences are MNHEY and SVGAGI. The CDR3 spans 15 residues. Trimming took 0 bases from V and 4 from J, leaving 11 bases between them. The CDR3 coding sequence is TGTGCCAGCAGTTACTCGAACAGTCGCCCAGATACGCAGTATTTT. Its translation is CASSYSNSRPDTQYF.

This clonotype has only a few counts. The CDR3 here is CSARPMQRANTGELFF. The CDR3, as DNA: TGCAGTGCTAGACCTATGCAGCGGGCGAACACCGGGGAGCTGTTTTTT. V usage is TRBV20-1 and J usage is TRBJ2-2, with D perhaps matching TRBD2 (6 bases). The CDR3 is made up of 16 amino acids. V was clipped by 2 bases and J by 0 bases, with 13 bases between them. Germline V gene data show CDR1 as DFQATT and CDR2 as SNEGSKA (reference sequence).

This clonotype was observed at least ten times. This sequence joins TRBV28 and TRBJ2-7; perhaps TRBD1 as D (5 bases). Germline assignment: CDR1 MDHEN and CDR2 SYDVKM. Trimming took 5 bases from V and 4 from J, leaving 24 bases between them. CDR3 length equals 17 residues. CDR3 region: CASSPSGAGALSYEQYF. CDR3 bases: TGTGCCAGCAGTCCATCTGGGGCCGGTGCCCTTTCATACGAGCAGTACTTC.

There are many counts of this clonotype. At one boundary the junction diverges from the germline segment, which might be a read error. V usage is TRBV5-1 and J usage is TRBJ2-7, with D maybe TRBD2 (6 bases). The CDR3 covers 14 residues. The germline V gene has CDR1 SGHRS and CDR2 YFSETQ. Here the CDR3 DNA reads TGTGCCAGCAGCTTACGGGAGAGCTCCTACGAGCAGTACTTC. This translates into CASSLRESSYEQYF. Supplemented by reference TRBV5-1 and TRBJ2-7, the full variable domain reads KAGVTQTPRYLIKTRGQQVTLSCSPISGHRSVSWYQQTPGQGLQFLFEYFSETQRNKGNFPGRFSGRQFSNSRSEMNVSTLELGDSALYLCASSLRESSYEQYFGPGTRLTVT.

The chain recombines TRBV15 with TRBJ2-1; D perhaps matches TRBD2 (5 bases). V was pared by 0 bases and J by 10 bases, with 10 bases between. Germline lookup yields CDR1 LNHNV and CDR2 YYDKDF (reference sequence). This CDR3 spans 13 amino acids. CDR3 sequence reads: CATSRDMRREQFF. In DNA, the CDR3 is TGTGCCACCAGCAGAGATATGCGGAGGGAGCAGTTCTTC.

In this sample, this clonotype turned up many times. The chain couples TRBV12-3 or TRBV12-4 to TRBJ2-2, with D possibly being TRBD1 or TRBD2 (7 bases each). Trimming removed 3 bases from V and 8 bases from J, with 19 bases in between. The CDR3 totals 16 residues. DNA for the CDR3: TGTGCCAGCAGTTTGGGAGGGGGCCGGAGTAGGGGGGAGCTGTTTTTT. Encoded protein: CASSLGGGRSRGELFF.

The V and J genes are TRBV5-1 and TRBJ2-5, with D possibly matching TRBD2 (5 bases). V lost 5 bases, J lost 5 bases, and 13 bases lay in between. This CDR3 is 13 amino acids long. CDR1 is SGHRS, CDR2 YFSETQ, per germline. The CDR3 DNA reads TGCGCCAGCAGTAAGGCGGGCGGGGAGACCCAGTACTTC. Encoded protein: CASSKAGGETQYF.

V gene TRBV6-2 or TRBV6-3 combines with J gene TRBJ1-3; D remains ambiguous. V lost 7 bases to trimming and J lost 0 bases, with 10 bases between them. CDR3 size: 14 residues. The V gene's germline CDR1 is MNHEY and CDR2 SVGEGT. The CDR3 loop reads CASIKTGSGNTIYF. The DNA for the CDR3 is TGTGCCAGCATCAAAACCGGCTCTGGAAACACCATATATTTT.